Following are 20 T cell receptor beta chains from one sample sequenced in a study of CD8+ T cells in alopecia areata. RNA extraction was followed by reverse transcription into cDNA, which acted as the sequencing template. Repertoires were generated with immunoSEQ multiplex PCR, while TCRdb's copy carries only in-frame clones and drops some. The sample yields 100,000 or so clones, 50% to 60% seen once. Indicated treatment: oral pan-JAK inhibitor, 5-10 mg twice daily. The sequencing here drew on CD8+ T cells sorted from blood, taken between weeks 55 and 65, from a patient treated with tofacitinib. The receptors originated from a human donor with alopecia areata.

The chain has TRBV5-1 and TRBJ1-1; maybe TRBD1 (5 bases). Trimming removed 0 bases from V and 10 bases from J, with 7 bases in between. This CDR3 region has 11 residues. The germline CDR1 and CDR2 sequences are SGHRS and YFSETQ. CDR3 sequence reads: CASSLGQIAFF. The DNA of the CDR3 is TGCGCCAGCAGCTTGGGACAGATAGCTTTCTTT.

This sequence joins TRBV2 and TRBJ2-3; TRBD1 agrees at 7 bases. The CDR3 runs 13 residues. In germline, CDR1 is SNHLY, CDR2 FYNNEI. V lost 8 bases and J lost 2; bases outside the gene matches: 4. As DNA, the CDR3 is TGTGCCAGCCGGGACAGTCTCACAGATACGCAGTATTTT. Translated: CASRDSLTDTQYF.

The chain recombines TRBV15 with TRBJ2-1; D gene unclear. Trimming left V 0 bases short and J 7 bases short, with 4 bases between. Germline values: CDR1 LNHNV, CDR2 YYDKDF (reference sequence). The CDR3 runs to 12 residues. The CDR3 is CATSREVNEQFF. The CDR3 DNA is TGTGCCACCAGCAGAGAGGTTAATGAGCAGTTCTTC.

V gene TRBV7-2 combines with J gene TRBJ1-5, with no clear D. The CDR3 length is 15 residues. Trimming removed 1 base from V and 5 bases from J, with 12 bases in between. The germline gives CDR1 SGHTA, CDR2 FQGNSA. This chain's CDR3 is CASSLVVSEDQPQHF. The CDR3 DNA reads as TGTGCCAGCAGCTTAGTCGTATCAGAGGATCAGCCCCAGCATTTT.

V is TRBV19 and J is TRBJ2-6; D gene ambiguous. Per the germline V gene, CDR1 is LNHDA and CDR2 is SQIVND (reference sequence). The CDR3 is 15 amino acids. V was pared by 2 bases and J by 0 bases, with 5 bases between. DNA of the CDR3: TGTGCCAGTAGTATATATAGCTCTGGGGCCAACGTCCTGACTTTC. It translates to CASSIYSSGANVLTF.

There are a few counts of this clone. In DNA form, the CDR3 reads TGCAGCGTGGGCGACAGGGCCGCACTGTTTTTT. It is translated as CSVGDRAALFF. The V and J genes are TRBV29-1 and TRBJ1-4, with 7 nucleotides matching TRBD1. The CDR3 totals 11 residues. Germline CDR1 and CDR2: SQVTM and ANQGSEA. The trim removed 6 bases at V and 13 bases at J, leaving 8 bases unmatched.

This clone was recorded once. The chain couples TRBV30 to TRBJ2-1; D might be TRBD1 (6 bases). The germline gives CDR1 GTSNPN, CDR2 SVGIG (reference sequence). V lost 2 bases and J 9 bases, leaving 8 bases between the germline ends. The CDR3 consists of 11 residues. The CDR3 reads CAWSSGAEQFF. The CDR3 region has the DNA TGTGCCTGGAGTTCAGGGGCTGAGCAGTTCTTC.

This clone was found once. The chain is built from TRBV7-9 and TRBJ2-2, with D hard to call. There are 15 residues in the CDR3. Germline V gene sequence: CDR1 SEHNR, CDR2 FQNEAQ (reference sequence). V was clipped by 1 base and J by 3 bases, with 9 bases between them. The CDR3 DNA reads TGTGCCAGCAGCTTAGTGGAATTGGACACCGGGGAGCTGTTTTTT. Protein: CASSLVELDTGELFF. The variable domain in full, completed from reference TRBV7-9 and TRBJ2-2, reads DTGVSQNPRHKITKRGQNVTFRCDPISEHNRLYWYRQTLGQGPEFLTYFQNEAQLEKSRLLSDRFSAERPKGSFSTLEIQRTEQGDSAMYLCASSLVELDTGELFFGEGSRLTVL.

This clone was observed a few times. The rearrangement joins TRBV19 to TRBJ1-1; 12 bases map to TRBD1. The CDR3 consists of 16 residues. V lost 4 bases and J lost 3; bases outside the gene matches: 6. Germline V gene sequence: CDR1 LNHDA, CDR2 SQIVND (reference sequence). Here the CDR3 reads CASSTGTGGWDTEAFF. The CDR3 nucleotides are TGTGCCAGTAGTACCGGGACAGGGGGCTGGGACACTGAAGCTTTCTTT.

The J gene is TRBJ1-1, the V gene TRBV5-1; perhaps TRBD1 as D (5 bases). Germline lookup yields CDR1 SGHRS and CDR2 YFSETQ. The CDR3 is 13 amino acids. Trimming cost V 4 bases and J 1 base, with 8 bases left between them. CDR3 region: CASSPGGNTEAFF. The CDR3, as DNA: TGCGCCAGCAGCCCCGGGGGGAACACTGAAGCTTTCTTT.

The rearrangement links TRBV13 to TRBJ2-7; unclear D gene. In germline, CDR1 is PRHDT, CDR2 FYEKMQ (reference sequence). V was shortened by 5 bases and J by 2 bases, with 7 bases between the two germline ends. This CDR3 is 12 amino acids long. The CDR3, as DNA: TGTGCCAGCAGCACCTCAGCCTACGAGCAGTACTTC. Its translation is CASSTSAYEQYF.

V usage is TRBV13 and J usage is TRBJ2-3; 7 positions match TRBD1. The CDR3 spans 15 residues. The V gene's germline CDR1 is PRHDT and CDR2 FYEKMQ (reference sequence). Trimming at V came to 4 bases and at J to 0 bases, leaving 4 bases not matched to a gene. In nucleotides, the CDR3 is TGTGCCAGCAGCTCGACAGGGACGAGCACAGATACGCAGTATTTT. Translation gives CASSSTGTSTDTQYF.

This clone was seen repeatedly, ten times or more. The gene calls are TRBV10-3 and TRBJ2-5; D possibly uses TRBD1 or TRBD2 (5 bases each). Between the trimmed V and J ends, which lost 2 bases and 0 bases, there was a span of 13 bases. The CDR3 is made up of 16 amino acids. Looked up from germline, CDR1 is ENHRY and CDR2 is SYGVKD. CDR3 sequence (DNA): TGTGCCATCAGTGAGAGGGGAGTGGAGTACCAAGAGACCCAGTACTTC. Amino acid sequence: CAISERGVEYQETQYF.

The V call is TRBV27, the J call TRBJ2-7, with D maybe TRBD2 (6 bases). The germline gives CDR1 MNHEY, CDR2 SMNVEV (reference sequence). This CDR3 is 14 amino acids long. Trimming stripped 6 bases from V and 0 bases from J, with 12 bases between. The CDR3 loop is CASSAGLSSYEQYF. CDR3 DNA: TGTGCCAGCAGCGCGGGACTCTCCTCCTACGAGCAGTACTTC.

The chain combines TRBV23-1 with TRBJ1-6; TRBD1 matches 8 bases. TRBV23-1 falls under the ORF class, with uncertain function. CDR3 size: 14 residues. V lost 2 bases, J lost 9 bases, and 3 bases stayed unmatched. DNA of the CDR3: TGCGCCAGCAGTCAAATCGACAGGGGTTCACCCCTCCACTTT. Translation: CASSQIDRGSPLHF.

The rearrangement links TRBV2 to TRBJ1-2; TRBD1 aligns across 12 bases. Germline V gives CDR1 SNHLY, CDR2 FYNNEI. The V and J ends lost 8 bases and 4 bases, in that order; junction bases with no gene match: 8. This CDR3 comprises 15 residues. This CDR3 reads CASRDRGLGIYGYTF. In DNA, the CDR3 is TGTGCCAGCCGGGACAGGGGGCTGGGGATCTATGGCTACACCTTC. Filled out from reference TRBV2 and TRBJ1-2, the complete variable domain reads EPEVTQTPSHQVTQMGQEVILRCVPISNHLYFYWYRQILGQKVEFLVSFYNNEISEKSEIFDDQFSVERPDGSNFTLKIRSTKLEDSAMYFCASRDRGLGIYGYTFGSGTRLTVV.

The CDR3 DNA follows: TGCGCCAGCAGCTTGGCTGGGGGGCAAAATGAAAAACTGTTTTTT. It specifies CASSLAGGQNEKLFF. This chain connects TRBV5-1 to TRBJ1-4; perhaps TRBD1 as D (6 bases). The CDR3 is made up of 15 amino acids. Germline V gene lookup returns CDR1 SGHRS and CDR2 YFSETQ. The ends were cut back, 0 bases at V and 5 bases at J, with 11 bases in the middle.

CDR3 sequence reads: CAWGVDRNYGYTF. The CDR3 coding sequence is TGTGCCTGGGGAGTGGACAGAAACTATGGCTACACCTTC. The chain employs TRBV30 and TRBJ1-2; D may be TRBD1 (6 bases). This CDR3 comprises 13 residues. Germline CDR1 GTSNPN, CDR2 SVGIG (reference sequence). With 5 bases removed from V and 2 bases from J, the gap between germline ends came to 12 bases.

In regard to this clone: The same CDR3 is also encoded by other DNA sequences in this sample. V is TRBV4-1 and J is TRBJ2-1, with D unresolved. Germline V gene sequence: CDR1 MGHRA, CDR2 YSYEKL. Deletions cut 0 bases from V and 0 bases from J, with 9 bases between. The CDR3 has 16 residues. The CDR3 sequence: CASSQDLPSSYNEQFF. DNA for the CDR3: TGCGCCAGCAGCCAAGATCTTCCCAGCTCCTACAATGAGCAGTTCTTC.

The chain recombines TRBV6-5 with TRBJ2-3, with D uncertain. Germline V lookup: CDR1 MNHEY, CDR2 SVGAGI. Trimming cost V 0 bases and J 4 bases, with 8 bases left between them. The CDR3 sequence is 14 residues long. The CDR3 is CASSYSLASDTQYF. The CDR3 DNA follows: TGTGCCAGCAGTTACTCGTTGGCATCAGATACGCAGTATTTT.